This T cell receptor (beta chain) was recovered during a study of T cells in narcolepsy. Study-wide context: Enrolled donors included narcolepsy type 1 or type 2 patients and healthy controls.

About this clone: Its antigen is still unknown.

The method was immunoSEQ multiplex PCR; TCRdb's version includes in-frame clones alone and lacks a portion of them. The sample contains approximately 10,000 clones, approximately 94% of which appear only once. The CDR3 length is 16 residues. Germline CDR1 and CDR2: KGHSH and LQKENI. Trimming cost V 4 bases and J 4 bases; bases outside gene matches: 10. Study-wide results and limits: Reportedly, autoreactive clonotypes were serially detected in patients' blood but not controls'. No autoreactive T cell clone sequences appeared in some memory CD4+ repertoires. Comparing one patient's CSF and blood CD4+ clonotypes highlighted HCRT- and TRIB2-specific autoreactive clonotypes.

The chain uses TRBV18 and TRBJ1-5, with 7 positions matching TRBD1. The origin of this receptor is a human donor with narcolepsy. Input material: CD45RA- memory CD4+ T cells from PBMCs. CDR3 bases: TGTGCCAGCTCACTGGGGCAGGGGGGAACAAATCAGCCCCAGCATTTT. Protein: CASSLGQGGTNQPQHF.